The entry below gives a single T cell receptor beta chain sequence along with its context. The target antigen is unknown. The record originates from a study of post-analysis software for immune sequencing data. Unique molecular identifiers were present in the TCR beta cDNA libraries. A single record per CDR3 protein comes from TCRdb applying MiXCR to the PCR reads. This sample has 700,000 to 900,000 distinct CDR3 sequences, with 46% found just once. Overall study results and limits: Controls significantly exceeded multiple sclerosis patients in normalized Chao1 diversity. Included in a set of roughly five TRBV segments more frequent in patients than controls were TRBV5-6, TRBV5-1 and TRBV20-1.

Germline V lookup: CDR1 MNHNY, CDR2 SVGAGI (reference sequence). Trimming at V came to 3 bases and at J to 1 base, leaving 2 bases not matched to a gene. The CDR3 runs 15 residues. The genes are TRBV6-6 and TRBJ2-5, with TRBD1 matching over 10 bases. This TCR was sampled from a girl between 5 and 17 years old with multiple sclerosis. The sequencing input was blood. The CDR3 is CASSYRDRGQETQYF. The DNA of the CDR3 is TGTGCCAGCAGTTATCGGGACAGGGGCCAAGAGACCCAGTACTTC.